This TCR beta chain was found in a study of CD8 T cells in Susac syndrome. Random hexamers were used to reverse transcribe roughly 0.45 to 1 ug of RNA. MiXCR was run by TCRdb on the immunoSEQ multiplex PCR reads, yielding one entry per CDR3 protein. The sample carries about 240,000 distinct CDR3 sequences, about 96% recorded once. The CDR3 runs to 12 residues. CDR1 DFQATT and CDR2 SNEGSKA come from the germline V gene (reference sequence). Trimming pared 5 bases from V and 8 bases from J, leaving 15 bases between. This sequence joins TRBV20-1 and TRBJ1-2; the D is unclear. The sequenced sample consisted of CD4+ T cells from PBMCs. The TCR originated in a human donor with Susac syndrome. The CDR3 region has the DNA TGCAGTGCTTCAGAACGCGGTGGAGGCTACACCTTC. This gives the protein CSASERGGGYTF.